These 3 T cell receptor beta chains were sequenced from one sample in a study of blood T cell repertoires in COVID-19. Clones were sequenced by immunoSEQ multiplex PCR, and TCRdb holds only the in-frame ones, with some missing. The profile shows roughly 500,000 clones, approximately 91% of them singletons. Sequenced input: PBMCs or T cells enriched from blood (not recorded which). The receptors were gathered from a woman aged 55-70 years who had recovered from COVID-19.

The genes are TRBV15 and TRBJ1-5; 10 nucleotides line up with TRBD1. The ends lost 4 bases at V and 2 bases at J; junction bases unmatched: 11. The CDR3 sequence is 18 residues long. CDR1 and CDR2 from the germline V gene are LNHNV and YYDKDF (reference sequence). The CDR3 DNA reads TGTGCCACCAGCATTACCGGGACAGGGGAGGAAGGCAATCAGCCCCAGCATTTT. This translates into CATSITGTGEEGNQPQHF.

The CDR3 here is CASRFSGGTDTQYF. The CDR3 DNA reads TGTGCCAGCAGGTTCAGCGGGGGGACAGATACGCAGTATTTT. The chain combines TRBV2 with TRBJ2-3, with TRBD2 matching over 9 bases. With 6 bases clipped from V and 3 bases from J, the junction kept 4 bases outside the gene matches. This CDR3 has 14 amino acids. Germline assignment: CDR1 SNHLY and CDR2 FYNNEI.

The V and J genes are TRBV18 and TRBJ2-1, with TRBD1 matching 8 bases. The length of the CDR3 is 14 residues. The trim removed 2 bases at V and 5 bases at J, leaving 2 bases unmatched. Germline V gives CDR1 KGHSH, CDR2 LQKENI. The CDR3 nucleotides are TGTGCCAGCTCACCATTGACAGGGGACAATGAGCAGTTCTTC. Amino acid sequence: CASSPLTGDNEQFF.